The 25 T cell receptor beta chains reported below all come from one sample, sequenced in a study of identifying expanded T cells in peripheral blood. TCRdb's copy holds only in-frame clones and misses some; the assay was immunoSEQ multiplex PCR. The sample contains 100,000 to 150,000 clones, about 80% of which appear only once. The sequenced sample consisted of blood. The source is a person aged 18-69 years in good health.

The chain recombines TRBV20-1 with TRBJ1-2; TRBD1 is a possible D gene (6 bases). The CDR3 covers 11 residues. Germline V gene sequence: CDR1 DFQATT, CDR2 SNEGSKA (reference sequence). The ends were cut back, 6 bases at V and 3 bases at J, with 8 bases in the middle. CDR3 sequence reads: CSAAGDYGYTF. For the CDR3, the DNA is TGCAGTGCCGCAGGGGACTATGGCTACACCTTC.

This chain uses TRBV10-1 with TRBJ1-1; no definite D call. The CDR3 loop spans 13 amino acids. The V end was cut by 7 bases, the J end by 1 base, with 10 bases between. Germline CDR1 is WNHNN and CDR2 is SYGVQD (reference sequence). The CDR3 DNA sequence: TGCGCCAGCAACGCAGAGAAGAACACTGAAGCTTTCTTT. The encoded protein is CASNAEKNTEAFF.

Here the CDR3 reads CSVLSRVRVNEQFF. The CDR3 DNA reads TGCAGCGTGCTAAGCAGGGTTAGGGTCAATGAGCAGTTCTTC. The chain employs TRBV29-1 and TRBJ2-1, with a weak D call TRBD1 (5 bases). Trimming pared 6 bases from V and 6 bases from J, leaving 18 bases between. The germline V gene encodes CDR1 SQVTM and CDR2 ANQGSEA. The CDR3 spans 14 residues.

This chain connects TRBV7-9 to TRBJ2-1; possibly TRBD2 for D (5 bases). Trimming removed 5 bases from V and 8 bases from J, with 10 bases in between. Germline CDR1 reads SEHNR; CDR2 reads FQNEAQ (reference sequence). The CDR3 length is 12 residues. The CDR3: CASSHDYYEQFF. The CDR3 DNA sequence: TGTGCCAGCAGCCATGACTATTATGAGCAGTTCTTC.

This clone showed up just a few times. V and J are TRBV7-2 and TRBJ1-5; weak D call: TRBD1 (5 bases). Germline V CDR1 and CDR2: SGHTA, FQGNSA. The V end was cut by 4 bases, the J end by 5 bases, with 21 bases between. The CDR3 covers 17 residues. The CDR3 nucleotides read TGTGCCAGCAGCTCCCTGACTGGACGGGGCTGGGATCAGCCCCAGCATTTT. Translated: CASSSLTGRGWDQPQHF.

This chain uses TRBV5-6 with TRBJ2-3; 10 nucleotides match TRBD2. The CDR3 runs to 15 residues. Germline CDR1 SGHDT, CDR2 YYEEEE. The J segment lost 3 bases and the V segment lost 4 bases, leaving 5 bases of the junction unmatched. The CDR3: CASSLLSGGTDTQYF. For the CDR3, the DNA is TGTGCCAGCAGCCTACTTAGCGGGGGGACAGATACGCAGTATTTT.

The chain carries TRBV7-3 and TRBJ1-1; 9 nucleotides align to TRBD1. The CDR3 loop spans 13 amino acids. The V gene's germline CDR1 is SGHTA and CDR2 FQGTGA. After removal of 5 bases from V and 5 bases from J, the junction contained 3 bases not matched to a gene. For the CDR3, the DNA is TGTGCCAGCAGCCGGGACAGGGATACTGAAGCTTTCTTT. Encoded protein: CASSRDRDTEAFF.

The rearrangement joins TRBV5-4 to TRBJ1-6; D possibly corresponds to TRBD1 (5 bases). The ends were cut back, 4 bases at V and 7 bases at J, with 15 bases in the middle. The CDR3 totals 15 residues. Per germline, CDR1 SGHNT and CDR2 YYREEE (reference sequence). The CDR3 DNA follows: TGTGCCAGCAGCCCGGTGGGGGGAAGGAATTCACCCCTCCACTTT. This codes for CASSPVGGRNSPLHF.

In DNA form, the CDR3 reads TGTGCCAGCAGCGGAAGACAGGGGTCCCCTTCCTCTGGAAACACCATATATTTT. It encodes CASSGRQGSPSSGNTIYF. The genes are TRBV9 and TRBJ1-3, with 8 bases aligning to TRBD1. The CDR3 loop spans 18 amino acids. Trimming removed 3 bases from V and 0 bases from J; junction bases left unmatched: 11. Germline V gene data show CDR1 as SGDLS and CDR2 as YYNGEE.

The CDR3 is CASSLGLAGYRSSYNEQFF. CDR3 sequence (DNA): TGTGCCAGCAGCTTGGGACTAGCGGGGTACCGGAGCTCCTACAATGAGCAGTTCTTC. J is TRBJ2-1 and V is TRBV5-6, with 11 positions matching TRBD2. V trimming: 0 bases; J trimming: 0 bases; junction bases outside the gene matches: 8. Germline V gene lookup returns CDR1 SGHDT and CDR2 YYEEEE. This CDR3 region has 19 residues.

The chain recombines TRBV5-5 with TRBJ1-3, with a possible D match to TRBD1 (6 bases). CDR1 and CDR2 from the germline V gene are SGHKS and YYEKEE (reference sequence). Deletions cut 1 base from V and 0 bases from J, with 8 bases between. CDR3 length: 15 amino acids. CDR3 protein: CASSLRDNSGNTIYF. DNA for the CDR3: TGTGCCAGCAGCTTGAGGGACAACTCTGGAAACACCATATATTTT.

This clone occurred once. Other DNA sequences from this sample encode an identical CDR3 as well. This chain uses TRBV18 with TRBJ1-2; TRBD1 matches 7 bases. This CDR3 contains 13 residues. The V segment lost 4 bases and the J segment 8 bases; nucleotides outside the gene matches: 7. Germline assignment: CDR1 KGHSH and CDR2 LQKENI. CDR3 in DNA: TGTGCCAGCTCACGTACAGGGGAGAGAGGCTACACCTTC. This sequence encodes CASSRTGERGYTF.

V gene TRBV7-2 combines with J gene TRBJ1-2, with 7 bases matching TRBD1. There are 12 residues in the CDR3. Germline V lookup: CDR1 SGHTA, CDR2 FQGNSA. Unmatched junction bases numbered 3, after V lost 5 bases and J lost 6 bases. CDR3 loop: CASSQGTDGYTF. The CDR3 DNA follows: TGTGCCAGCAGCCAGGGGACAGATGGCTACACCTTC.

V usage is TRBV27 and J usage is TRBJ2-1; a weak D match, TRBD1 (6 bases). Germline V gene lookup returns CDR1 MNHEY and CDR2 SMNVEV (reference sequence). Trimming cost V 3 bases and J 7 bases, with 7 bases left between them. The CDR3 spans 12 residues. The CDR3 loop reads CASSLQGNEQFF. The CDR3 DNA reads as TGTGCCAGCAGTTTGCAGGGGAATGAGCAGTTCTTC.

The CDR3 DNA sequence: TGTGCCAGCAGCCCTTTTCTGCCAGTCCGGGGGACTGAAGCTTTCTTT. It is translated as CASSPFLPVRGTEAFF. The chain recombines TRBV7-3 with TRBJ1-1, with D possibly TRBD1 on 5 matching bases. There are 16 residues in the CDR3. Trimming left V 5 bases short and J 5 bases short, with 21 bases between. Germline CDR1 SGHTA, CDR2 FQGTGA.

The chain links TRBV10-3 to TRBJ2-5, with D perhaps matching TRBD2 (5 bases). The CDR3 has 19 residues. CDR1 is ENHRY, CDR2 SYGVKD, per germline. Trimming pared 5 bases from V and 0 bases from J, leaving 25 bases between. CDR3 in DNA: TGTGCCATCAGTACGGATTCAGCGGAGAACCCCTCGTACCAAGAGACCCAGTACTTC. Translation: CAISTDSAENPSYQETQYF.

The rearrangement uses TRBV11-3 and TRBJ2-2; TRBD2 might be the D (5 bases). Trimming stripped 3 bases from V and 0 bases from J, with 8 bases between. Germline CDR1 and CDR2: SGHNT and YENEEA. The CDR3 has 15 amino acids. The CDR3 loop reads CASSFATTNTGELFF. The CDR3 bases are TGTGCCAGCAGCTTTGCGACTACGAACACCGGGGAGCTGTTTTTT.

The chain combines TRBV30 with TRBJ1-2; D gene ambiguous. Trimming stripped 4 bases from V and 7 bases from J, with 13 bases between. The germline CDR1 and CDR2 sequences are GTSNPN and SVGIG (reference sequence). The CDR3 is made up of 12 amino acids. CDR3 sequence reads: CAWTMGSGGYTF. For the CDR3, the DNA is TGTGCCTGGACGATGGGATCAGGTGGCTACACCTTC.

CDR3 sequence: CASSLQGETGELFF. The DNA of the CDR3 is TGTGCCAGCAGCTTACAGGGAGAGACCGGGGAGCTGTTTTTT. The chain joins TRBV7-9 to TRBJ2-2; D is perhaps TRBD1 or TRBD2 (5 bases each). Trimming removed 2 bases at V and 5 bases at J, with 9 bases between. The CDR3 has 14 amino acids. CDR1 SEHNR and CDR2 FQNEAQ come from the germline V gene (reference sequence).

This chain links TRBV5-1 with TRBJ2-7; TRBD1 is a possible D gene (5 bases). The V gene's germline CDR1 is SGHRS and CDR2 YFSETQ. This CDR3 is 16 amino acids long. V was cut by 3 bases and J by 3 bases, with 19 bases left in between. CDR3 sequence reads: CASSSRQRSLYYEQYF. CDR3 DNA sequence: TGCGCCAGCAGCTCGCGACAGCGAAGCCTATACTACGAGCAGTACTTC.

A single count supports this clone. The chain has TRBV11-1 and TRBJ1-6, with D possibly matching TRBD1 (5 bases). Germline V gene sequence: CDR1 SGHAT, CDR2 FQDESV (reference sequence). The CDR3 length is 14 residues. V lost 6 bases and J 8 bases, leaving 14 bases between the germline ends. CDR3 sequence (DNA): TGTGCCAGCAGGAAACGCCTGGGGGATTCACCCCTCCACTTT. It yields the protein CASRKRLGDSPLHF.

V is TRBV13 and J is TRBJ2-3; TRBD2 agrees at 11 bases. After removal of 5 bases from V and 4 bases from J, the junction contained 5 bases not matched to a gene. The CDR3 contains 15 residues. CDR1 PRHDT and CDR2 FYEKMQ come from the germline V gene (reference sequence). In DNA form, the CDR3 reads TGTGCCAGCAGCCCGGGGACTAGCGGACCAGATACGCAGTATTTT. Translated: CASSPGTSGPDTQYF.

This chain connects TRBV6-1 to TRBJ1-6; no clear D gene. Germline CDR1 reads MNHNS; CDR2 reads SASEGT. The germline V and J ends were trimmed by 5 bases and 1 base, with 9 bases remaining between them. The CDR3 sequence is 15 residues long. CDR3 nucleotide sequence: TGTGCCAGCAGTAAGGGAGGATCCTATAATTCACCCCTCCACTTT. As protein: CASSKGGSYNSPLHF.

This chain connects TRBV27 to TRBJ2-1; a possible D gene is TRBD1 (5 bases). V lost 2 bases and J 0 bases, leaving 14 bases between the germline ends. Per germline, CDR1 MNHEY and CDR2 SMNVEV (reference sequence). This CDR3 contains 17 residues. This CDR3 reads CASSLSPRVSSYNEQFF. DNA of the CDR3: TGTGCCAGCAGTTTAAGCCCCAGGGTCAGCTCCTACAATGAGCAGTTCTTC.

This chain links TRBV7-2 with TRBJ2-7; either TRBD1 or TRBD2 may fit D (5 bases each). V was trimmed by 2 bases and J by 3 bases, leaving 20 bases between them. Per germline, CDR1 SGHTA and CDR2 FQGNSA. The CDR3 extends over 17 amino acids. The CDR3 protein is CASSLRVSGRGGYEQYF. DNA for the CDR3: TGTGCCAGCAGCTTAAGGGTGTCAGGGCGCGGAGGCTACGAGCAGTACTTC.